The 32 T cell receptor beta chains given below trace back to one sample, sequenced in a study of blood T cells in healthy people across ages. Combining a sample-barcoded 5' primer with a J-beta primer mix, a second PCR ran for 7 to 11 cycles. TCRdb processed the 5' RACE reads anew with MiXCR; each CDR3 protein has one entry. The repertoire has around 1.5 million distinct CDR3 sequences, 30% to 35% of them found once; the top ten carry roughly 10%. Material for sequencing was blood. Source of these receptors: a woman aged 30 to 39 in good health.

This clonotype has just a few counts. The V and J genes are TRBV16 and TRBJ2-7; a weak D match, TRBD1 (5 bases). V shed 5 bases and J shed 5 bases, with 13 bases lying between them. The CDR3 consists of 13 residues. The V gene's germline CDR1 is KGHSY and CDR2 FQNENV. The CDR3 spells CASSYNTGNEQYF. DNA for the CDR3: TGTGCCAGCAGCTACAACACAGGTAACGAGCAGTACTTC.

This clonotype was found a few times. The rearrangement uses TRBV6-1 and TRBJ2-3; TRBD1 matches at 9 bases. Unmatched junction bases numbered 6, after V lost 5 bases and J lost 6 bases. Germline V gives CDR1 MNHNS, CDR2 SASEGT. The CDR3 consists of 14 residues. The CDR3 reads CASSTGTGRDTQYF. CDR3 nucleotides: TGTGCCAGCAGTACCGGGACAGGGCGCGATACGCAGTATTTT.

Points on this clonotype: One end of the junction varies from germline; a read error may be responsible. V and J are TRBV12-5 and TRBJ2-3; TRBD2 is a possible D gene (5 bases). The CDR3 contains 12 residues. The V gene's germline CDR1 is LGHNT and CDR2 FRNRAP. The CDR3: CTSGLEGYTQYF. CDR3 coding DNA: TGTACTAGTGGTTTGGAAGGATATACGCAGTATTTT.

The chain recombines TRBV12-3 or TRBV12-4 with TRBJ2-1; perhaps TRBD2 as D (5 bases). Trimming pared 3 bases from V and 4 bases from J, leaving 16 bases between. The CDR3 has 16 amino acids. The CDR3 is CASSLLRGANYNEQFF. The DNA for the CDR3 is TGTGCCAGCAGTTTGCTTCGGGGAGCCAATTACAATGAGCAGTTCTTC.

This clonotype has just a few counts. This chain uses TRBV29-1 with TRBJ1-5; 7 nucleotides align to TRBD1. The germline gives CDR1 SQVTM, CDR2 ANQGSEA. V shed 4 bases and J 4 bases; nucleotides not matched to a gene: 4. The CDR3 runs to 13 residues. As DNA, the CDR3 is TGCAGCGTTGGGGAGACAGGGAATCAGCCCCAGCATTTT. It specifies CSVGETGNQPQHF.

In this sample, this clonotype turned up many times. The chain employs TRBV10-3 and TRBJ2-1; D perhaps matches TRBD1 (6 bases). V was shortened by 3 bases and J by 3 bases, with 24 bases between the two germline ends. CDR3 length: 19 residues. The germline CDR1 and CDR2 sequences are ENHRY and SYGVKD. CDR3 in DNA: TGTGCCATCAGTGAACCATCCGGGGCAGGGGACACTGACTACAATGAGCAGTTCTTC. Translating it yields CAISEPSGAGDTDYNEQFF.

The chain carries TRBV25-1 and TRBJ2-3, with 7 bases that match TRBD2. J was trimmed by 14 bases and V by 7 bases; bases with no gene match: 12. Germline V CDR1 and CDR2: MGHDK, SYGVNS. The CDR3 is 12 residues long. CDR3: CASTNRGGGRYF. The CDR3, as DNA: TGTGCCAGCACTAATCGTGGGGGGGGACGGTATTTT.

This chain uses TRBV20-1 with TRBJ2-2; no clear D gene. Germline V gives CDR1 DFQATT, CDR2 SNEGSKA (reference sequence). V lost 0 bases to trimming and J lost 1 base, with 3 bases between them. This CDR3 is built from 13 residues. CDR3 in DNA: TGCAGTGCTAGAGACGGGAACACCGGGGAGCTGTTTTTT. Amino acids: CSARDGNTGELFF.

CDR3 DNA sequence: TGCGCCAGCAGTGAGAACTTCTACTACGAGCAGTACTTC. Translated, it gives CASSENFYYEQYF. This chain links TRBV10-2 with TRBJ2-1; unclear D gene. The J call is uncertain, as TRBJ2-7 better fits the DNA end. The germline V gene has CDR1 WSHSY and CDR2 SAAADI. This CDR3 contains 13 residues.

There are a few counts of this clonotype. The rearrangement joins TRBV3-1 to TRBJ2-7; 10 nucleotides match TRBD2. The germline gives CDR1 LGHDT, CDR2 YNNKEL (reference sequence). V was pared by 3 bases and J by 0 bases, with 5 bases of the junction left unmatched. The CDR3 loop spans 16 amino acids. The CDR3 region is CASSQNVAGGSYEQYF. The CDR3 DNA reads TGTGCCAGCAGCCAGAACGTAGCGGGAGGCTCCTACGAGCAGTACTTC.

The CDR3 nucleotides read TGTGCCAGCAGGCCCTGGGGGGCGACTAGCGGGGGGGCAGATACGCAGTATTTT. Translated, it gives CASRPWGATSGGADTQYF. The rearrangement joins TRBV7-2 to TRBJ2-3; 14 bases line up with TRBD2. This CDR3 is 18 amino acids long. Trimming took 6 bases from V and 4 from J; bases not matched to a gene: 12. Germline values: CDR1 SGHTA, CDR2 FQGNSA.

This clonotype was seen only once. V and J are TRBV6-5 and TRBJ1-6; D is ambiguous. Trimming stripped 8 bases from V and 0 bases from J, with 8 bases between. This CDR3 has 14 amino acids. Germline CDR1 MNHEY, CDR2 SVGAGI. CDR3 region: CASQESSYNSPLHF. The CDR3 DNA reads TGTGCCAGCCAAGAAAGCTCCTATAATTCACCCCTCCACTTT.

This clonotype was seen once. This chain connects TRBV4-1 to TRBJ1-1; D remains unclear. This CDR3 comprises 14 residues. V lost 9 bases to trimming and J lost 5 bases, with 19 bases between them. The germline V gene encodes CDR1 MGHRA and CDR2 YSYEKL. The CDR3 coding sequence is TGCGCCAGTAACACTGACTCGACGGGGACTGAAGCTTTCTTT. Translating gives CASNTDSTGTEAFF.

This clonotype was picked up a small number of times. The chain has TRBV9 and TRBJ2-4, with a tentative D call TRBD1 (6 bases). This CDR3 contains 20 residues. Trimming stripped 4 bases from V and 0 bases from J, with 26 bases between. Germline CDR1 and CDR2: SGDLS and YYNGEE. The CDR3 sequence is CASSPRQERTTALAKNIQYF. For the CDR3, the DNA is TGTGCCAGCAGCCCTCGACAGGAACGGACCACTGCGCTAGCCAAAAACATTCAGTACTTC.

The V gene is TRBV4-2, the J gene TRBJ1-1; a possible D gene is TRBD1 (5 bases). Germline CDR1 and CDR2: LGHNA and YNFKEQ. Trimming took off 3 bases at V and 1 base at J, with 12 bases between the two ends. The CDR3 has 15 amino acids. The CDR3 DNA sequence: TGTGCCAGCAGCCACCTCCATGGGGGGAACACTGAAGCTTTCTTT. Its translation is CASSHLHGGNTEAFF.

This clonotype has more than one count but fewer than ten. V usage is TRBV5-1 and J usage is TRBJ2-1; tentatively, D is TRBD1 (7 bases). The length of the CDR3 is 16 residues. Trimming removed 7 bases from V and 0 bases from J, with 17 bases in between. Germline CDR1 reads SGHRS; CDR2 reads YFSETQ. The CDR3, as DNA: TGCGCCAGCCGGAGGGGGCTGGGGAGCTCCTACAATGAGCAGTTCTTC. Protein: CASRRGLGSSYNEQFF.

This clonotype was seen a few times. The genes are TRBV20-1 and TRBJ1-4; no clear D. CDR1 is DFQATT and CDR2 is SNEGSKA in the germline V gene (reference sequence). The ends were cut back, 1 base at V and 5 bases at J, with 8 bases in the middle. This CDR3 has 13 amino acids. DNA for the CDR3: TGCAGTGCTAGAGGGCAGTACAATGAAAAACTGTTTTTT. Amino acids: CSARGQYNEKLFF.

This chain uses TRBV15 with TRBJ2-5; D is undetermined. The CDR3 runs to 12 residues. Trimming took 0 bases from V and 7 from J, leaving 6 bases between them. Germline CDR1 is LNHNV and CDR2 is YYDKDF (reference sequence). The CDR3 region has the DNA TGTGCCACCAGCAGAGATATCGGGACCCAGTACTTC. This translates into CATSRDIGTQYF.

The chain has TRBV20-1 and TRBJ2-1; unclear D gene. CDR1 is DFQATT, CDR2 SNEGSKA, per germline (reference sequence). The CDR3 covers 15 residues. V lost 5 bases and J 1 base, leaving 15 bases between the germline ends. The chain's CDR3 is CSAADRAGSYNEQFF. CDR3 nucleotides: TGCAGTGCTGCTGACCGCGCAGGTTCCTACAATGAGCAGTTCTTC.

This clonotype was counted a few times. This sequence joins TRBV7-8 and TRBJ2-3; TRBD1 matches 7 bases. The CDR3 covers 16 residues. Germline trimming cut 5 bases from V and 8 bases from J; bases unmatched to any gene: 16. From germline, CDR1 is SGHVS and CDR2 FQNEAQ. The CDR3 region is CASSQGTATPQFTQYF. CDR3 nucleotides: TGTGCCAGCAGCCAGGGGACAGCGACCCCGCAGTTTACGCAGTATTTT.

This clonotype was seen a few times. The rearrangement links TRBV5-6 to TRBJ2-3; 8 nucleotides align to TRBD2. The CDR3 extends over 16 amino acids. Trimming removed 0 bases from V and 5 bases from J; junction bases left unmatched: 8. Germline CDR1 SGHDT, CDR2 YYEEEE. CDR3 region: CASSLDGGADGDTQYF. The CDR3, as DNA: TGTGCCAGCAGCTTGGACGGGGGGGCTGATGGAGATACGCAGTATTTT.

This clonotype was recorded only once. This rearrangement joins TRBV6-5 to TRBJ2-3; 7 nucleotides agree with TRBD2. Per the germline V gene, CDR1 is MNHEY and CDR2 is SVGAGI. The CDR3 loop spans 16 amino acids. V was pared by 0 bases and J by 4 bases, with 7 bases of the junction left unmatched. The CDR3 sequence: CASSYSYGRRADTQYF. The DNA for the CDR3 is TGTGCCAGCAGTTACTCGTACGGGAGGAGGGCAGATACGCAGTATTTT.

The genes are TRBV20-1 and TRBJ1-1, with D uncertain. The germline CDR1 and CDR2 sequences are DFQATT and SNEGSKA (reference sequence). The CDR3 consists of 13 residues. CDR3 nucleotide sequence: TGCGGAGCCCCCTTCGCGGGATGGACTGAAGCTTTCTTT. This gives the protein CGAPFAGWTEAFF.

The rearrangement links TRBV3-1 to TRBJ1-4; no clear D. Trimming removed 4 bases from V and 2 bases from J, with 8 bases in between. The CDR3 is made up of 14 amino acids. CDR1 is LGHDT, CDR2 YNNKEL, per germline (reference sequence). CDR3 amino acids: CASSRRFTNEKLFF. DNA for the CDR3: TGTGCCAGCAGCCGACGGTTTACTAATGAAAAACTGTTTTTT.

This rearrangement joins TRBV5-5 to TRBJ2-5; 7 bases are a match to TRBD1. The CDR3 contains 16 residues. The ends lost 2 bases at V and 0 bases at J; junction bases unmatched: 7. Germline V gene data show CDR1 as SGHKS and CDR2 as YYEKEE (reference sequence). The CDR3 sequence is CASSFTGDVYQETQYF. CDR3 sequence (DNA): TGTGCCAGCAGCTTCACAGGGGATGTGTACCAAGAGACCCAGTACTTC.

The chain joins TRBV2 to TRBJ2-7; 7 bases are a match to TRBD1. The CDR3 length is 14 residues. Germline CDR1 reads SNHLY; CDR2 reads FYNNEI. V shed 7 bases and J 0 bases; nucleotides not matched to a gene: 6. The CDR3 spells CASNQGVVSYEQYF. In DNA form, the CDR3 reads TGTGCCAGCAATCAGGGGGTAGTCTCCTACGAGCAGTACTTC.

This clonotype was found a few times. The chain recombines TRBV20-1 with TRBJ2-3; a possible D gene is TRBD2 (6 bases). V was trimmed by 7 bases and J by 0 bases, leaving 11 bases between them. CDR3 length: 13 residues. CDR1 and CDR2 (germline): DFQATT, SNEGSKA (reference sequence). CDR3 in DNA: TGCAGTGTCAATGGGGGGAGCACAGATACGCAGTATTTT. It encodes CSVNGGSTDTQYF.

This clonotype was picked up a small number of times. The rearrangement uses TRBV7-3 and TRBJ2-7; no definite D call. The CDR3 runs to 13 residues. Trimming took off 5 bases at V and 2 bases at J, with 10 bases between the two ends. Germline CDR1 reads SGHTA; CDR2 reads FQGTGA. The CDR3 sequence: CASSHGLTYEQYF. CDR3 DNA sequence: TGTGCCAGCAGCCACGGGTTGACCTACGAGCAGTACTTC.

This clonotype appeared many times. The chain recombines TRBV20-1 with TRBJ2-7, with a possible D match to TRBD1 (6 bases). The CDR3 runs 12 residues. The V and J ends lost 6 bases and 2 bases respectively, with 11 bases between them. Germline CDR1 reads DFQATT; CDR2 reads SNEGSKA (reference sequence). CDR3 in DNA: TGCAGTGCCACCGGACAGACCTACGAGCAGTACTTC. Residues: CSATGQTYEQYF.

V usage is TRBV27 and J usage is TRBJ2-1, with D possibly matching TRBD2 (7 bases). Between the trimmed V and J ends, which lost 4 bases and 7 bases, there was a span of 20 bases. This CDR3 spans 16 amino acids. The germline CDR1 and CDR2 sequences are MNHEY and SMNVEV (reference sequence). The CDR3 bases are TGTGCCAGCAGTTCACTTGGGGGAGGGACAACGAATGAGCAGTTCTTC. Its translation: CASSSLGGGTTNEQFF.

This clonotype was counted between two and nine times. V usage is TRBV2 and J usage is TRBJ2-5, with D perhaps TRBD1 (6 bases). V lost 7 bases and J 2 bases, leaving 11 bases between the germline ends. Germline V CDR1 and CDR2: SNHLY, FYNNEI. CDR3 length: 13 amino acids. The CDR3 sequence: CASKDRPQETQYF. Written as DNA, the CDR3 is TGTGCCAGCAAAGACAGGCCACAAGAGACCCAGTACTTC. The full variable domain, in which reference TRBV2 and TRBJ2-5 provide the parts outside the CDR3, is EPEVTQTPSHQVTQMGQEVILRCVPISNHLYFYWYRQILGQKVEFLVSFYNNEISEKSEIFDDQFSVERPDGSNFTLKIRSTKLEDSAMYFCASKDRPQETQYFGPGTRLLVL.

At least ten counts were recorded for this clonotype. V and J are TRBV4-1 and TRBJ2-7; tentative D call: TRBD1 (5 bases). The germline V gene encodes CDR1 MGHRA and CDR2 YSYEKL. Trimming left V 6 bases short and J 3 bases short, with 15 bases between. The CDR3 sequence is 14 residues long. The CDR3 spells CASRVIQGSYEQYF. The CDR3 DNA reads TGCGCCAGCAGAGTAATCCAGGGCAGCTACGAGCAGTACTTC.